This is a list of T cell receptor beta chains from one sample in a study of blood T cell repertoires in COVID-19. The table came from immunoSEQ multiplex PCR; TCRdb's copy has only in-frame clones and leaves some out. The data contain hundreds of thousands of clones, approximately 86% of them singletons. The sample was peripheral blood. These receptors were taken from a young woman with COVID-19, enrolled during active disease. Each CDR3 is given with its conserved first and last residue. The order of the fields is V gene, clone size, D gene, J gene, CDR3 protein, CDR3 DNA. D genes are given only for firm matches. For some rows the clone size is stated as once, few or many, or as a class when expanded; others skip it.

TRBV24-1,.,TRBD1,TRBJ2-3,CATAGGPGQPGDTQYF,TGTGCCACCGCTGGTGGCCCGGGACAGCCCGGGGATACGCAGTATTTT
TRBV6-2/TRBV6-3,.,.,TRBJ2-3,CASSYNPPGADTQYF,TGTGCCAGCAGTTACAATCCCCCGGGTGCAGATACGCAGTATTTT
TRBV25-1,.,TRBD1,TRBJ1-6,CASSDRQGGRDNSPLHF,TGTGCCAGCAGTGATCGACAGGGAGGACGAGATAATTCACCCCTCCACTTT
TRBV4-1,few,.,TRBJ2-7,CASSHGDVGRGEQYF,TGCGCCAGCAGCCATGGCGACGTCGGGAGAGGCGAGCAGTACTTC
TRBV7-9,.,.,TRBJ2-3,CASSFRQAGTDTQYF,TGTGCCAGCAGCTTCCGACAGGCCGGCACAGATACGCAGTATTTT
TRBV6-5,.,.,TRBJ2-3,CASSRGARTDTQYF,TGTGCCAGCAGTCGGGGGGCGAGGACAGATACGCAGTATTTT
TRBV28,.,TRBD1,TRBJ2-7,CASSSFHPGQHFYYEQYF,TGTGCCAGCAGTTCCTTTCATCCGGGACAGCACTTTTACTACGAGCAGTACTTC
TRBV5-1,.,TRBD2,TRBJ2-7,CASSPGLAGGEQYF,TGCGCCAGCAGCCCTGGACTAGCGGGAGGCGAGCAGTACTTC
TRBV7-2,.,TRBD2,TRBJ2-1,CASSLNGVGGFEQFF,TGTGCCAGCAGCTTAAATGGCGTGGGAGGGTTTGAGCAGTTCTTC
TRBV11-2,few,.,TRBJ1-2,CASSNGPRGYTF,TGTGCCAGCAGCAACGGTCCTCGAGGCTACACCTTC
TRBV7-2,.,TRBD1,TRBJ1-4,CASSPRTGGEEKLFF,TGTGCCAGCAGCCCGCGTACAGGGGGCGAAGAAAAACTGTTTTTT
TRBV27,.,.,TRBJ1-2,CASSRKGVVYGYTF,TGTGCCAGCAGTCGAAAGGGGGTTGTCTATGGCTACACCTTC
TRBV2,.,.,TRBJ1-5,CASIRDPNQPQHF,TGTGCCAGCATCAGGGATCCCAATCAGCCCCAGCATTTT
TRBV27,.,.,TRBJ1-2,CASRMDSQGYGYTF,TGTGCCAGCAGAATGGACAGCCAGGGCTATGGCTACACCTTC
TRBV27,.,.,TRBJ1-1,CASSSRGRNTEAFF,TGTGCCAGCAGTTCGAGGGGGAGGAACACTGAAGCTTTCTTT
TRBV7-3,.,TRBD2,TRBJ2-3,CASSLTSSTDTQYF,TGTGCCAGCAGCCTGACTAGCAGCACAGATACGCAGTATTTT
TRBV28,.,.,TRBJ1-1,CASITHVRGGTEAFF,TGTGCCAGCATCACCCACGTCAGGGGCGGAACTGAAGCTTTCTTT
TRBV6-2/TRBV6-3,many,.,TRBJ2-7,CASSESLARSYEQYF,TGTGCCAGCAGTGAGTCACTAGCTCGGTCCTACGAGCAGTACTTC
TRBV9,.,.,TRBJ1-1,CASSPGHEANTEAFF,TGTGCCAGCAGCCCCGGCCACGAGGCGAACACTGAAGCTTTCTTT
TRBV19,.,.,TRBJ2-2,CASTPRTFNTGELFF,TGTGCCAGTACCCCCCGGACTTTCAACACCGGGGAGCTGTTTTTT
TRBV12-3/TRBV12-4,few,.,TRBJ2-7,CASSLNSATEQYF,TGTGCCAGCAGTTTGAACAGTGCCACCGAGCAGTACTTC
TRBV18,.,.,TRBJ2-1,CASSPVPRGLVDEQFF,TGTGCCAGCTCACCCGTTCCGCGGGGCCTCGTAGATGAGCAGTTCTTC
TRBV27,.,.,TRBJ1-6,CASSFAPGHGRSPLHF,TGTGCCAGCAGTTTCGCCCCGGGACACGGGAGGTCACCCCTCCACTTT
TRBV19,.,TRBD2,TRBJ2-5,CANLTSGRIQETQYF,TGTGCCAATTTGACTAGCGGGAGGATCCAAGAGACCCAGTACTTC
TRBV27,once,.,TRBJ2-7,CASGASLYEQYF,TGTGCCAGTGGGGCATCCCTCTACGAGCAGTACTTC
TRBV28,.,TRBD1,TRBJ1-1,CASSPDRGRHTEAFF,TGTGCCAGCAGTCCCGACAGGGGGCGTCACACTGAAGCTTTCTTT
TRBV6-2/TRBV6-3,once,TRBD1,TRBJ2-1,CASSSGTGSRNEQFF,TGTGCCAGCAGCTCCGGGACAGGGTCAAGGAATGAGCAGTTCTTC
TRBV13,.,TRBD2,TRBJ2-7,CASSRREGYEQYF,TGTGCCAGCAGCCGCCGGGAGGGCTACGAGCAGTACTTC
TRBV29-1,.,.,TRBJ2-3,CSVVSWDTQYF,TGCAGCGTTGTTAGTTGGGATACGCAGTATTTT
TRBV7-2,few,TRBD1,TRBJ1-5,CASSDRGNQPQHF,TGTGCCAGCAGCGACAGGGGAAATCAGCCCCAGCATTTT
TRBV5-1,.,.,TRBJ2-3,CASSHTDTQYF,TGCGCCAGCAGCCACACAGATACGCAGTATTTT
TRBV2,.,.,TRBJ1-5,CATEASKLGQPQHF,TGTGCCACAGAGGCCTCTAAGCTGGGTCAGCCCCAGCATTTT
TRBV5-1,.,.,TRBJ2-1,CASSLIAASYNEQFF,TGCGCCAGCAGCTTAATAGCGGCCTCCTACAATGAGCAGTTCTTC
TRBV30,once,.,TRBJ1-1,CAWFAVMNTEAFF,TGTGCCTGGTTCGCAGTAATGAACACTGAAGCTTTCTTT
TRBV3-1/TRBV3-2,.,TRBD1,TRBJ1-2,CASSHPGQANYGYTF,TGTGCCAGCAGCCATCCCGGACAGGCTAACTATGGCTACACCTTC
TRBV29-1,.,.,TRBJ1-1,CSARGSGNTEAFF,TGCAGCGCCCGCGGCAGCGGGAACACTGAAGCTTTCTTT
TRBV7-9,.,.,TRBJ2-7,CASSFGKGVAYEQYF,TGTGCCAGCAGCTTCGGGAAGGGGGTGGCCTACGAGCAGTACTTC
TRBV15,.,.,TRBJ2-1,CATSRDLLGEVQFF,TGTGCCACCAGCAGAGACCTTTTGGGGGAGGTGCAGTTCTTC
TRBV6-5,.,TRBD1,TRBJ1-2,CASITGGGYTF,TGTGCCAGCATAACAGGGGGTGGCTACACCTTC
TRBV19,.,.,TRBJ1-1,CASSAQGDAEAFF,TGTGCCAGTAGTGCCCAGGGTGACGCTGAAGCTTTCTTT
TRBV6-6,.,TRBD1,TRBJ2-7,CASSGTGATYEQYF,TGTGCCAGCAGTGGGACAGGGGCCACCTACGAGCAGTACTTC
TRBV9,.,TRBD1,TRBJ2-3,CASSPGQGAADTQYF,TGTGCCAGCAGCCCTGGACAGGGGGCTGCAGATACGCAGTATTTT
TRBV28,once,.,TRBJ1-1,CAIEPSDGGRGEAFF,TGTGCCATCGAGCCCTCGGACGGGGGGCGTGGTGAAGCTTTCTTT
TRBV9,once,TRBD2,TRBJ2-5,CASSGRLAGVETQYF,TGTGCCAGCAGCGGACGACTAGCGGGAGTGGAGACCCAGTACTTC
TRBV4-1,.,.,TRBJ1-1,CASSLLSPFRGAQVDTEAFF,TGCGCCAGCAGCCTCCTTTCCCCTTTTCGGGGGGCTCAAGTTGATACTGAAGCTTTCTTT
TRBV18,.,.,TRBJ1-4,CASSPNRAEGYNEKLFF,TGTGCCAGCTCACCGAACAGGGCAGAAGGCTATAATGAAAAACTGTTTTTT
TRBV6-2/TRBV6-3,.,.,TRBJ1-6,CASSYPGNDNSALHF,TGTGCCAGCAGTTACCCAGGGAACGATAATTCAGCCCTCCACTTT